The sequence of this T cell receptor beta chain was determined in a study of T-cell memory formation after mild COVID-19. From the 5' RACE reads, TCRdb called clonotypes with MiXCR, one entry per CDR3 protein. The table has about 150,000 distinct CDR3 sequences, about 14% seen once. This clonotype occurred a few times. The target antigen is unknown. Overall study findings and caveats: Contracting clones localized mainly to CM and EM when CD4+ and mainly to EMRA when CD8+.

Specimen: PBMCs or a T cell subset sorted from them (not recorded which). This receptor was taken from an adult woman who had mild COVID-19 (a few samples of this study predate the infection). Cell type and time point are not known.

The CDR3 protein is CASSLDAQGIGYTF. CDR3 bases: TGCGCCAGCAGCTTGGATGCACAGGGAATTGGCTACACCTTC. The chain has TRBV5-1 and TRBJ1-2, with D perhaps TRBD1 (6 bases). Germline values: CDR1 SGHRS, CDR2 YFSETQ. V lost 0 bases and J 7 bases, leaving 13 bases between the germline ends. The CDR3 consists of 14 residues.